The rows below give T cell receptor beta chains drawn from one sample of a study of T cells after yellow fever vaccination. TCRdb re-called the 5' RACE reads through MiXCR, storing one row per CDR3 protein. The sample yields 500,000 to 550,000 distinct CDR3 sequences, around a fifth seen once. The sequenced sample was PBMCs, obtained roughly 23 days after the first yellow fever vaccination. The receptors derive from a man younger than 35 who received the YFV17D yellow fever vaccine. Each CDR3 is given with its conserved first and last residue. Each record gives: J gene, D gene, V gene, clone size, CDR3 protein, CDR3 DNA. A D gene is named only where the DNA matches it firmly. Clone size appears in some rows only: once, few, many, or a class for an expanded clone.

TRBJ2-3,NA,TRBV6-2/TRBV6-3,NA,CASLRARARSTQYF,TGTGCCAGCCTGCGGGCCCGGGCGAGGAGTACGCAGTATTTT
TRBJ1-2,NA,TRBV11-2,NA,CASSLEGRVYGYTF,TGTGCCAGCAGCTTAGAAGGCAGGGTCTATGGCTACACCTTC
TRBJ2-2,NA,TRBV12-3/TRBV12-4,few,CASRFGLSGELFF,TGTGCCAGCAGATTTGGACTATCCGGGGAGCTGTTTTTT
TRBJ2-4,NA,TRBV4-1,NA,CASSQDPVAKNIQYF,TGCGCCAGCAGCCAAGATCCGGTAGCCAAAAACATTCAGTACTTC
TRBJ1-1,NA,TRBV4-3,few,CASSRDSLNTEAFF,TGCGCCAGCAGCCGGGACTCCCTGAACACTGAAGCTTTCTTT
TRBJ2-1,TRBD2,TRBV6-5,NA,CASSYAPRGAQFF,TGTGCCAGCAGTTATGCCCCGCGGGGGGCGCAGTTCTTC
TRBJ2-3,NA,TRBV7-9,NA,CASSLTQVTQYF,TGTGCCAGCAGCTTAACTCAAGTTACGCAGTATTTT
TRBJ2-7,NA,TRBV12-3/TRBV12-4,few,CASSISGQYHEQYF,TGTGCCAGCAGCATATCCGGACAGTACCACGAGCAGTACTTC
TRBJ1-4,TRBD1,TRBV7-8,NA,CASSPSHRGQVELFF,TGTGCCAGCAGCCCATCGCACAGGGGGCAGGTAGAACTGTTTTTT
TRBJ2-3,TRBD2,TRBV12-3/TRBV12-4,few,CASSLASGGYTDTQYF,TGTGCCAGCAGTTTGGCTAGCGGGGGGTACACAGATACGCAGTATTTT
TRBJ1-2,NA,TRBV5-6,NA,CASSFVGVNNGYGYTF,TGTGCCAGCAGCTTTGTTGGGGTTAATAATGGCTATGGCTACACCTTC
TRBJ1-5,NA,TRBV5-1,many,CASSLDGGDNQPQHF,TGCGCCAGCAGCTTGGACGGGGGAGACAATCAGCCCCAGCATTTT
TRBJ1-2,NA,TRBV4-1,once,CASSQSTGLEYGYTF,TGCGCCAGCAGCCAATCGACGGGGCTAGAATATGGCTACACCTTC